The 3 T cell receptor beta chains reported below all come from one sample, sequenced in a study of cytomegalovirus exposure and HLA in healthy donors (TCRdb year 2017). Library preparation used the immunoSEQ multiplex PCR assay. For the multiplex PCR, a mixture combining 60 forward primers for TCR Vbeta segments and 13 reverse primers for TCR Jbeta segments was used. TCRdb took over this immuneACCESS table, retaining in-frame rearrangements with V and J assigned. Such tables are incomplete; in checked studies, under half of the missing clones stem from an unresolved V gene, and the remainder is unexplained. The sample has about 170,000 clones on record, about three quarters of them singletons. The biggest ten clones account for approximately 0.89% of the sample. The specimen was PBMCs. The source of these receptors is a woman aged 45 to 65 in good health and CMV-seropositive.

This sequence joins TRBV28 and TRBJ1-6; 8 bases are shared with TRBD1. The trim removed 5 bases at V and 7 bases at J, leaving 13 bases unmatched. Per the germline V gene, CDR1 is MDHEN and CDR2 is SYDVKM. The CDR3 has 17 residues. CDR3 residues: CASSIHGQGRRNSPLHF. The CDR3 region has the DNA TGTGCCAGCAGTATCCATGGACAGGGTAGAAGGAATTCACCCCTCCACTTT.

The chain carries TRBV10-3 and TRBJ2-5; possible D gene TRBD2, 5 bases. The length of the CDR3 is 14 residues. V lost 5 bases and J 0 bases, leaving 10 bases between the germline ends. Germline CDR1 and CDR2: ENHRY and SYGVKD. This chain's CDR3 is CAISKSGNQETQYF. DNA of the CDR3: TGTGCCATCAGTAAGAGCGGCAACCAAGAGACCCAGTACTTC.

The chain has TRBV19 and TRBJ2-7; maybe TRBD1 (5 bases). The CDR3 has 18 residues. The ends were cut back, 3 bases at V and 4 bases at J, with 25 bases in the middle. CDR1 LNHDA and CDR2 SQIVND come from the germline V gene (reference sequence). The DNA of the CDR3 is TGTGCCAGTAGTATGTACGGTCCCTCGACAGCCCTAACTTACGAGCAGTACTTC. Translation gives CASSMYGPSTALTYEQYF.